This T cell receptor beta chain is from a study of OX40 agonist ivuxolimab in advanced cancers. Study-wide context: The patients got ivuxolimab, which is an agonistic anti-OX40 (CD134) antibody. Each patient was given ivuxolimab into a vein every 2 weeks, at 0.01 to 10 mg/kg. General study findings and limits: At 0.1 to 3.0 mg/kg, clonal expansion of CD4+ and CD8+ blood T cells had occurred by week 6.

This clone appeared a few times. What it binds is not known. Any history of autoimmune disease or systemic immunosuppression disqualified patients. V gave up 4 bases and J gave up 4 bases; unmatched junction bases: 8. The CDR3 has 15 amino acids. The germline gives CDR1 MNHNS, CDR2 SASEGT. Some clones are missing from TCRdb's copy, which holds only in-frame ones; the method was immunoSEQ multiplex PCR. Here the sample spans tens of thousands of clones, 65% to 90% being singletons. The genes are TRBV6-1 and TRBJ1-2, with 8 bases matching TRBD1. This receptor was obtained from an adult with an advanced solid tumor such as melanoma, head and neck, liver or kidney cancer. Sequences were derived from CD4+ or CD8+ T cells sorted from blood, sampled in a trial of the OX40 agonist ivuxolimab. The CDR3 here is CASSASRGHPYGYTF. CDR3 sequence (DNA): TGTGCCAGCAGTGCGAGCAGGGGGCATCCCTATGGCTACACCTTC.